This T cell receptor beta chain emerged from a study of T cell responses to AZD1222 COVID-19 vaccine. Libraries were prepared by immunoSEQ multiplex PCR; TCRdb keeps only in-frame clonotypes and omits some of them. The table shows about 56,000 clones, with 80% to 90% occurring only once. There are 16 residues in the CDR3. Trimming stripped 0 bases from V and 5 bases from J, with 15 bases between. In germline, CDR1 is ENHRY, CDR2 SYGVKD. The study, taken as a whole, reports: A mostly white British donor set with more females was recruited, and clonal diversity was possibly underestimated.

This clone was found a few times. Its antigen is unidentified. The source is an adult who received the AZD1222 COVID-19 vaccine. The sample was peripheral blood, taken 28 days after the second AZD1222 dose. The chain employs TRBV10-3 and TRBJ2-3; either TRBD1 or TRBD2 may fit D (6 bases each). DNA of the CDR3: TGTGCCATCAGTGAGTCCGCTCCCAGGGGAGGAGATACGCAGTATTTT. Amino acid sequence: CAISESAPRGGDTQYF.